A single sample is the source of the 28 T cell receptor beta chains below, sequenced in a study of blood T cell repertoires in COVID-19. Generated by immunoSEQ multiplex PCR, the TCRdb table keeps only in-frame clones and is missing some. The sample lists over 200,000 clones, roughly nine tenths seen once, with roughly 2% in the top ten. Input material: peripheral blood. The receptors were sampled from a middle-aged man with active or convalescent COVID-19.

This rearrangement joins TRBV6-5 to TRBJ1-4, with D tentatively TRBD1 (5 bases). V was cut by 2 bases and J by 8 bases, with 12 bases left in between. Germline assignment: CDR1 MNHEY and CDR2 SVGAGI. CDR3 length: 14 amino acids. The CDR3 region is CASSYGAVSEKLFF. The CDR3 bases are TGTGCCAGCAGTTACGGGGCGGTGAGCGAAAAACTGTTTTTT.

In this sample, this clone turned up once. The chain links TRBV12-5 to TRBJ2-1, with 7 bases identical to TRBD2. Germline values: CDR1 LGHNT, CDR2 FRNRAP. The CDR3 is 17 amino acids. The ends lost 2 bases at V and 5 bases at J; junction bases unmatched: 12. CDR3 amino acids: CASGLTRGDSTDNEQFF. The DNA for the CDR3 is TGTGCTAGTGGTTTGACCCGGGGGGATAGCACCGACAATGAGCAGTTCTTC.

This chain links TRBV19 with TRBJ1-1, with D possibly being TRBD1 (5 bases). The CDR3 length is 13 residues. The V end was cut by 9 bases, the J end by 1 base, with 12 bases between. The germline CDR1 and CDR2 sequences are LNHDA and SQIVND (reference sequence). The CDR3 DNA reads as TGTGCCAGCAAGGGGTTGGCGAACACTGAAGCTTTCTTT. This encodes CASKGLANTEAFF.

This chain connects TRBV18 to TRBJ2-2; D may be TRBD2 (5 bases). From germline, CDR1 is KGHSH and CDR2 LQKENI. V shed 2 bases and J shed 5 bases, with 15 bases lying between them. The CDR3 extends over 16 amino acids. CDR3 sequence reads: CASSPKEASLTGELFF. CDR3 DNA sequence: TGTGCCAGCTCACCAAAGGAGGCTAGTTTAACCGGGGAGCTGTTTTTT.

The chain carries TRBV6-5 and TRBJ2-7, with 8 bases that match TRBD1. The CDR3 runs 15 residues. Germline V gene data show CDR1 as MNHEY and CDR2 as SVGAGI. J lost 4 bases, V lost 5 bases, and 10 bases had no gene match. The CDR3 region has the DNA TGTGCCAGCAGTACAGCCGGGACAGGCCGTTACGAGCAGTACTTC. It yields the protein CASSTAGTGRYEQYF.

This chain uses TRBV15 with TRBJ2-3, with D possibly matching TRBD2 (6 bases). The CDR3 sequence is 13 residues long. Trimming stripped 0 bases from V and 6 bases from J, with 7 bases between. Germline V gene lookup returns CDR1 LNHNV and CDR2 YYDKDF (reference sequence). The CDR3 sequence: CATSRDLADTQYF. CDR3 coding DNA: TGTGCCACCAGCAGAGACCTAGCGGATACGCAGTATTTT.

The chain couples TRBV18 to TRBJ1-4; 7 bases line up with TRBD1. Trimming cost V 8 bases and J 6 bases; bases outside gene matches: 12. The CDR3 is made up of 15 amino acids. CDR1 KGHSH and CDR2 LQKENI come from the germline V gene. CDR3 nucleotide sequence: TGTGCCAGCACCGCCAGACAGGGAATAGATGAAAAACTGTTTTTT. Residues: CASTARQGIDEKLFF.

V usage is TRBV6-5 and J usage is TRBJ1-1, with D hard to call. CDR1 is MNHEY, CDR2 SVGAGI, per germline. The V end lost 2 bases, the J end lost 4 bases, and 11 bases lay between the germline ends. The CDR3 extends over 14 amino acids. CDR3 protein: CASSYGPGFTEAFF. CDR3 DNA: TGTGCCAGCAGTTACGGTCCGGGTTTCACTGAAGCTTTCTTT.

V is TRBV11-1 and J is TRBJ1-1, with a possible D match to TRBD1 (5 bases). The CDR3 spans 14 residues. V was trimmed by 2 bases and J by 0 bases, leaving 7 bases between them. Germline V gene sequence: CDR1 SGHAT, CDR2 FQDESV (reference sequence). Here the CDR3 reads CASSLWGLNTEAFF. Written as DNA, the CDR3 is TGTGCCAGCAGCTTATGGGGCCTGAACACTGAAGCTTTCTTT.

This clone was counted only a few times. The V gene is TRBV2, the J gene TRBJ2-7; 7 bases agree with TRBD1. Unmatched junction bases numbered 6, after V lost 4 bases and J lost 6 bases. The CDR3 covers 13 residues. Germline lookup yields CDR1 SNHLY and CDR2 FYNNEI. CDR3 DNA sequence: TGTGCCAGCAGTGTGACAGGGTGGGGCGAGCAGTACTTC. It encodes CASSVTGWGEQYF.

The CDR3, as DNA: TGTGCCACCAGCAGAGATTCTAAGTATGACGAGCAGTACTTC. Its translation is CATSRDSKYDEQYF. The rearrangement joins TRBV15 to TRBJ2-7; D unclear. The germline V and J ends were trimmed by 0 bases and 5 bases, with 11 bases remaining between them. The CDR3 has 14 amino acids. The germline V gene has CDR1 LNHNV and CDR2 YYDKDF (reference sequence).

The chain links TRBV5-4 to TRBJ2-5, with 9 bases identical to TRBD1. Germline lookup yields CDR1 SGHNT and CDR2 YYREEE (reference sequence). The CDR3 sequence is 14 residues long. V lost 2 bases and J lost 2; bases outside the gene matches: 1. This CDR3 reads CASSLDRGQETQYF. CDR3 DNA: TGTGCCAGCAGCTTAGACAGGGGGCAAGAGACCCAGTACTTC.

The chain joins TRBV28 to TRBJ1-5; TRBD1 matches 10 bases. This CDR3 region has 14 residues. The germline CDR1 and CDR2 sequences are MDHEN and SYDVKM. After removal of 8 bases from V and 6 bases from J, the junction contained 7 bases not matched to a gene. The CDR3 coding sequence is TGTGCCAGCCTCGGGACAGGGGACCCTCAGCCCCAGCATTTT. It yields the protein CASLGTGDPQPQHF.

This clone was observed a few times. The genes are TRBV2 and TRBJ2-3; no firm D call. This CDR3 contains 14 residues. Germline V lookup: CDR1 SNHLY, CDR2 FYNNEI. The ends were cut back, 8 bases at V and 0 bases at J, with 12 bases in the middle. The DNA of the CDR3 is TGTGCCAGCGAGGTTTACGGTAGCACAGATACGCAGTATTTT. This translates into CASEVYGSTDTQYF.

CDR3 DNA: TGTGCCAGCAGTGACAGTCCCCCGGGACAGGGGCTAATGGGCTACACCTTC. Its protein product is CASSDSPPGQGLMGYTF. The gene calls are TRBV2 and TRBJ1-2, with TRBD1 matching over 10 bases. J was trimmed by 8 bases and V by 3 bases; bases with no gene match: 15. CDR1 and CDR2 (germline): SNHLY, FYNNEI. This CDR3 contains 17 residues.

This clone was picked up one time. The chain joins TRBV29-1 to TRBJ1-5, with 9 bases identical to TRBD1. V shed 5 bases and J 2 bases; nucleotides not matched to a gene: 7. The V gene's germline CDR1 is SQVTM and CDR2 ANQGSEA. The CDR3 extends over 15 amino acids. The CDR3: CSVSEGTGRNQPQHF. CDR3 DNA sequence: TGCAGCGTTTCTGAAGGGACAGGGCGCAATCAGCCCCAGCATTTT. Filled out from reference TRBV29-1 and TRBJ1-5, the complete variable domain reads SAVISQKPSRDICQRGTSLTIQCQVDSQVTMMFWYRQQPGQSLTLIATANQGSEATYESGFVIDKFPISRPNLTFSTLTVSNMSPEDSSIYLCSVSEGTGRNQPQHFGDGTRLSIL.

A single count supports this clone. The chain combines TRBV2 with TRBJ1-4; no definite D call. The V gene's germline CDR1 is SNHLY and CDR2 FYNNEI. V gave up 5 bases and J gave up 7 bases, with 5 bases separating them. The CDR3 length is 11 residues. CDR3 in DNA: TGTGCCAGCAGTCGGGGTGAAAAACTGTTTTTT. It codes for CASSRGEKLFF.

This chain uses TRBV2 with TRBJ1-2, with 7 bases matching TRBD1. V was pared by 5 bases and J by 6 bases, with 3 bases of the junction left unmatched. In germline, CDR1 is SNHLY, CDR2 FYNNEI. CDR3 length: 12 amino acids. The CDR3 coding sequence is TGTGCCAGCAGTAGGGGGCAGAATGGCTACACCTTC. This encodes CASSRGQNGYTF.

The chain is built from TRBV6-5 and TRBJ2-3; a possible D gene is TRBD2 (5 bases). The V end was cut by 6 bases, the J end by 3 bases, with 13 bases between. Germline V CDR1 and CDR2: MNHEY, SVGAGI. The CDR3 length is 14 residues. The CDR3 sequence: CASRHEGLTDTQYF. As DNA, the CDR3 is TGTGCCAGCAGGCACGAGGGCTTGACAGATACGCAGTATTTT.

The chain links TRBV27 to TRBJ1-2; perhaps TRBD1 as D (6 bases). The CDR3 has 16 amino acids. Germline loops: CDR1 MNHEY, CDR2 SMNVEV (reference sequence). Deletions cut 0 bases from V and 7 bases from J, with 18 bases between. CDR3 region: CASSLSTGGAGSGYTF. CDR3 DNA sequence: TGTGCCAGCAGTTTATCAACGGGGGGCGCCGGGAGTGGCTACACCTTC.

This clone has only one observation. CDR3 DNA: TGTGCCAGCAGTTTAGCCGTAGCGGCAGTTTACGAGCAGTACTTC. It codes for CASSLAVAAVYEQYF. The V gene is TRBV27, the J gene TRBJ2-7; weak D call: TRBD2 (6 bases). The V gene's germline CDR1 is MNHEY and CDR2 SMNVEV (reference sequence). This CDR3 contains 15 residues. Trimming left V 2 bases short and J 4 bases short, with 15 bases between.

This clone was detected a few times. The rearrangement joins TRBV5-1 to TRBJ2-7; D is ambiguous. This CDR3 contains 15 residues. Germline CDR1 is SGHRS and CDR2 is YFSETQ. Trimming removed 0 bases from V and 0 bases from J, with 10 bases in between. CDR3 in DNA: TGCGCCAGCAGCTTGGCAGGTTATAGCTCCTACGAGCAGTACTTC. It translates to CASSLAGYSSYEQYF.

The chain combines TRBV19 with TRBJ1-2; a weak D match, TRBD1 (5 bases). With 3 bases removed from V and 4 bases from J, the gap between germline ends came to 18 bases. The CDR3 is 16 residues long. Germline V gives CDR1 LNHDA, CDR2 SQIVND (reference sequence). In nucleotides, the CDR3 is TGTGCCAGTAGTATGAAAGTGCGGGACGCGACCTATGGCTACACCTTC. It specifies CASSMKVRDATYGYTF.

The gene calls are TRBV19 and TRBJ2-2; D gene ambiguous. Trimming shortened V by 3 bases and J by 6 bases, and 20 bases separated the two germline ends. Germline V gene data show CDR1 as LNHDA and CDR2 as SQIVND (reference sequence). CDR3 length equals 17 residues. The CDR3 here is CASSIAISRIRAGELFF. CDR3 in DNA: TGTGCCAGTAGTATCGCGATATCCCGGATTCGGGCCGGGGAGCTGTTTTTT.

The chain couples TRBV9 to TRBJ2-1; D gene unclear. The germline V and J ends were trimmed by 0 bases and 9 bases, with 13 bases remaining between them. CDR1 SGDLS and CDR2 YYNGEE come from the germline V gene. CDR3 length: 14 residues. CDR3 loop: CASSVGSGSFEQFF. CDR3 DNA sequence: TGTGCCAGCAGCGTAGGATCAGGTTCGTTTGAGCAGTTCTTC.

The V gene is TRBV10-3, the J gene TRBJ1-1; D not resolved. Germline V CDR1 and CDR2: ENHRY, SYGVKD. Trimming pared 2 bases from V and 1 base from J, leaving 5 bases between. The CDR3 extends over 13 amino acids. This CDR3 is CAISEERNTEAFF. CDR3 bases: TGTGCCATCAGTGAGGAGAGGAACACTGAAGCTTTCTTT.

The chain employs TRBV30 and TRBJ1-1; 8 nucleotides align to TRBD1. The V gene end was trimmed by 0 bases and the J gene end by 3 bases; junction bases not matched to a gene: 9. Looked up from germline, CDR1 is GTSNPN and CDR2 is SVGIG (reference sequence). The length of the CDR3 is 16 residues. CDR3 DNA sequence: TGTGCCTGGAGTGTAAGGGACAGGAGAGTAGACACTGAAGCTTTCTTT. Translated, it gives CAWSVRDRRVDTEAFF.

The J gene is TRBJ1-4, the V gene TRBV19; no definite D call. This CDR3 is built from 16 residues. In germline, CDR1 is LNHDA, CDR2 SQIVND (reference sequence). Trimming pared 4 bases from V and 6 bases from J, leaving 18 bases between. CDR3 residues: CASSTPSGPNDEKLFF. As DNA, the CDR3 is TGTGCCAGTAGTACCCCCAGCGGTCCCAACGATGAAAAACTGTTTTTT.